The 19 T cell receptor beta chains reported below all come from one sample, sequenced in a study of cytomegalovirus exposure and HLA in healthy donors. This PCR relied on a set of 60 Vbeta primers and 13 Jbeta primers. Clones were read by immunoSEQ multiplex PCR, and TCRdb kept only the in-frame ones, dropping some. The table includes hundreds of thousands of clones, about 75% detected once. Sequencing was performed on PBMCs. The source is a woman aged 25 to 39 in good health and CMV-seronegative.

The rearrangement joins TRBV27 to TRBJ2-5, with D perhaps TRBD1 (6 bases). Trimming took 6 bases from V and 2 from J, leaving 19 bases between them. Germline CDR1 reads MNHEY; CDR2 reads SMNVEV (reference sequence). The CDR3 covers 16 residues. The CDR3 here is CASSPFPQGHQETQYF. The CDR3 DNA is TGTGCCAGCAGCCCTTTCCCCCAGGGGCATCAAGAGACCCAGTACTTC.

This chain uses TRBV29-1 with TRBJ2-7; 10 nucleotides agree with TRBD1. J was trimmed by 1 base and V by 6 bases; bases with no gene match: 3. The CDR3 covers 13 residues. The V gene's germline CDR1 is SQVTM and CDR2 ANQGSEA. The CDR3 sequence is CSVGTGASYEQYF. CDR3 coding DNA: TGCAGCGTGGGGACAGGGGCATCCTACGAGCAGTACTTC.

This chain links TRBV6-5 with TRBJ2-5; D unresolved. Germline V CDR1 and CDR2: MNHEY, SVGAGI. The V end was cut by 5 bases, the J end by 4 bases, with 11 bases between. CDR3 size: 13 residues. CDR3 nucleotides: TGTGCCAGCAGTGAGGCCCGAGGAGAGACCCAGTACTTC. Translating it yields CASSEARGETQYF.

The genes are TRBV6-1 and TRBJ2-7, with D unclear. The CDR3 sequence is 14 residues long. Germline values: CDR1 MNHNS, CDR2 SASEGT. V lost 6 bases and J 4 bases, leaving 16 bases between the germline ends. The DNA for the CDR3 is TGTGCCAGCAGGAGATCAGGCCTTCCGTACGAGCAGTACTTC. This translates into CASRRSGLPYEQYF.

Only a few counts were recorded for this clone. The chain uses TRBV20-1 and TRBJ2-5, with TRBD2 as a possible D gene (5 bases). The DNA end lines up better with TRBJ2-7; the J call may be wrong. The CDR3 is 11 amino acids. CDR1 DFQATT and CDR2 SNEGSKA come from the germline V gene (reference sequence). The DNA for the CDR3 is TGCAGTGCTAGGCTAGCCCACGAGCAGTACTTC. Amino acids: CSARLAHEQYF.

The chain employs TRBV6-9 and TRBJ1-2; 8 nucleotides agree with TRBD1. The length of the CDR3 is 12 residues. Germline loops: CDR1 MNHGY, CDR2 SVAAGI. With 11 bases clipped from V and 5 bases from J, the junction kept 7 bases outside the gene matches. CDR3: CAGQGARYGYTF. The CDR3, as DNA: TGTGCCGGTCAGGGGGCGCGGTATGGCTACACCTTC.

V is TRBV13 and J is TRBJ2-2; a weak D match, TRBD2 (7 bases). The germline CDR1 and CDR2 sequences are PRHDT and FYEKMQ (reference sequence). Deletions cut 5 bases from V and 5 bases from J, with 15 bases between. This CDR3 is built from 15 residues. DNA of the CDR3: TGTGCCAGCAGCCCCCGGGGGGCGGGGACCGGGGAGCTGTTTTTT. Translation gives CASSPRGAGTGELFF.

This clone has just a few counts. Other DNA sequences in this sample translate to the same CDR3. J is TRBJ1-1 and V is TRBV29-1; 7 bases match TRBD1. Germline trimming cut 3 bases from V and 1 base from J; bases unmatched to any gene: 2. The length of the CDR3 is 13 residues. The V gene's germline CDR1 is SQVTM and CDR2 ANQGSEA. The chain's CDR3 is CSVEGQTNTEAFF. The DNA of the CDR3 is TGCAGCGTTGAGGGACAGACGAACACTGAAGCTTTCTTT.

The table lists this clone with a few counts. V usage is TRBV5-1 and J usage is TRBJ2-3; tentatively, D is TRBD2 (6 bases). This CDR3 contains 14 residues. The germline V and J ends were trimmed by 3 bases and 4 bases, with 12 bases remaining between them. From germline, CDR1 is SGHRS and CDR2 YFSETQ. The CDR3 DNA follows: TGCGCCAGCAGCTCCCTCGGGGGTCCAGATACGCAGTATTTT. Its protein product is CASSSLGGPDTQYF.

The chain joins TRBV11-3 to TRBJ2-2; D not resolved. The CDR3 length is 14 residues. The ends were cut back, 2 bases at V and 1 base at J, with 5 bases in the middle. Germline loops: CDR1 SGHNT, CDR2 YENEEA. CDR3 nucleotide sequence: TGTGCCAGCAGCTTACGACAGAACACCGGGGAGCTGTTTTTT. Translating gives CASSLRQNTGELFF. Full variable domain (rest looked up from reference TRBV11-3 and TRBJ2-2): EAGVVQSPRYKIIEKKQPVAFWCNPISGHNTLYWYLQNLGQGPELLIRYENEEAVDDSQLPKDRFSAERLKGVDSTLKIQPAELGDSAVYLCASSLRQNTGELFFGEGSRLTVL.

V is TRBV19 and J is TRBJ2-1; 7 bases are a match to TRBD1. There are 15 residues in the CDR3. Unmatched junction bases numbered 8, after V lost 4 bases and J lost 5 bases. CDR1 and CDR2 from the germline V gene are LNHDA and SQIVND (reference sequence). CDR3 residues: CASSSPGQTHNEQFF. DNA for the CDR3: TGTGCCAGTAGTAGTCCGGGACAGACCCACAATGAGCAGTTCTTC.

This clone came up a few times. The V gene is TRBV28, the J gene TRBJ2-5; perhaps TRBD1 as D (6 bases). CDR3 length equals 13 residues. From germline, CDR1 is MDHEN and CDR2 SYDVKM. Deletions cut 9 bases from V and 3 bases from J, with 14 bases between. The CDR3 DNA reads TGTGCCAGTCTACAGGGAAGGGAAGAGACCCAGTACTTC. Its translation is CASLQGREETQYF.

This clone was detected once. The chain combines TRBV11-2 with TRBJ2-7; D is perhaps TRBD2 (5 bases). V lost 0 bases to trimming and J lost 2 bases, with 14 bases between them. CDR1 is SGHAT and CDR2 is FQNNGV in the germline V gene. The CDR3 contains 16 residues. The CDR3 coding sequence is TGTGCCAGCAGCTTAGATCTGGCCGGGGTAGCCTACGAGCAGTACTTC. Its translation is CASSLDLAGVAYEQYF.

This clone was recorded a few times. V gene TRBV11-3 combines with J gene TRBJ1-6, with 8 nucleotides matching TRBD1. V trimming: 7 bases; J trimming: 7 bases; junction bases outside the gene matches: 6. The germline V gene encodes CDR1 SGHNT and CDR2 YENEEA. The CDR3 runs 14 residues. CDR3 sequence: CASTGQGGNSPLHF. CDR3 nucleotides: TGTGCCAGCACCGGACAGGGAGGGAATTCACCCCTCCACTTT.

The chain has TRBV10-3 and TRBJ1-1, with 8 bases fitting TRBD1. This CDR3 comprises 12 residues. Trimming at V came to 2 bases and at J to 8 bases, leaving 1 base not matched to a gene. CDR1 ENHRY and CDR2 SYGVKD come from the germline V gene. The CDR3 DNA follows: TGTGCCATCAGTGAGGGACAGGGAGAAGCTTTCTTT. As protein: CAISEGQGEAFF.

The V and J genes are TRBV6-5 and TRBJ1-1; D remains ambiguous. The germline gives CDR1 MNHEY, CDR2 SVGAGI. This CDR3 has 14 amino acids. Trimming stripped 4 bases from V and 0 bases from J, with 9 bases between. The CDR3 is CASSWRRMNTEAFF. The DNA for the CDR3 is TGTGCCAGCAGTTGGAGGAGGATGAACACTGAAGCTTTCTTT.

The chain recombines TRBV30 with TRBJ2-1, with D possibly matching TRBD2 (7 bases). Between the trimmed V and J ends, which lost 3 bases and 0 bases, there was a span of 15 bases. CDR3 length: 16 amino acids. From germline, CDR1 is GTSNPN and CDR2 SVGIG (reference sequence). The CDR3 DNA reads as TGTGCCTGGAGAGGGGGGGGCCGGAGCTCCTACAATGAGCAGTTCTTC. Residues: CAWRGGGRSSYNEQFF.

This clone was observed a handful of times. J is TRBJ1-2 and V is TRBV7-3; D is ambiguous. Germline lookup yields CDR1 SGHTA and CDR2 FQGTGA. The V end was cut by 2 bases, the J end by 4 bases, with 8 bases between. The CDR3 is 13 residues long. The CDR3 DNA sequence: TGTGCCAGCAGCTTAGCTATGCTCTATGGCTACACCTTC. Amino acid sequence: CASSLAMLYGYTF.

The gene calls are TRBV9 and TRBJ1-2; tentatively, D is TRBD1 (5 bases). Deletions cut 2 bases from V and 7 bases from J, with 12 bases between. Germline CDR1 SGDLS, CDR2 YYNGEE. The CDR3 sequence is 13 residues long. The CDR3 sequence: CASSVSGQAGYTF. In DNA, the CDR3 is TGTGCCAGCAGCGTCTCCGGACAAGCTGGCTACACCTTC.